This T cell receptor (beta chain) was recovered during a study of blood T cell repertoires in COVID-19. Study overall: Nucleic acid was either cDNA or gDNA, and it came from T cells, B-cell-depleted T cells, or PBMCs.

Germline values: CDR1 MDHEN, CDR2 SYDVKM. V lost 5 bases to trimming and J lost 8 bases; unmatched junction nucleotides: 8. There are 14 residues in the CDR3. Clones were read by immunoSEQ multiplex PCR, and TCRdb kept only the in-frame ones, dropping some. The sample yields approximately 100,000 clones, approximately 82% seen once. The sequenced sample consisted of peripheral blood. V and J are TRBV28 and TRBJ1-1; 10 bases agree with TRBD1. The sequence came from a man in his sixties or seventies with acute or convalescent COVID-19. DNA for the CDR3: TGTGCCAGCAGTCTCGACAGGGGGCTAGACGAAGCTTTCTTT. Encoded protein: CASSLDRGLDEAFF.